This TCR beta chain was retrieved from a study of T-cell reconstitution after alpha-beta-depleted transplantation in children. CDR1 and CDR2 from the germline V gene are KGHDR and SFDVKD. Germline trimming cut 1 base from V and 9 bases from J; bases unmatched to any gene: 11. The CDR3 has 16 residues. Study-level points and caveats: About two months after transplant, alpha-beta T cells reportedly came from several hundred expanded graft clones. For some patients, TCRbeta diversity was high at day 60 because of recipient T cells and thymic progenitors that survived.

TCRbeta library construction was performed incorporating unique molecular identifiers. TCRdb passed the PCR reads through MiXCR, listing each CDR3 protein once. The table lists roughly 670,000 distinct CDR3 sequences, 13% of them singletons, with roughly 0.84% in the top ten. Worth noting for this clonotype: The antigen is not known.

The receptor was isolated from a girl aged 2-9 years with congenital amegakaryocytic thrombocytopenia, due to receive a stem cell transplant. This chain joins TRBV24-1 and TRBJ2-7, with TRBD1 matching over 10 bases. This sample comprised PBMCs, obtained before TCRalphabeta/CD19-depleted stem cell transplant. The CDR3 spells CATSDFGDRGIEVQYF. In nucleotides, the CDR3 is TGTGCCACCAGTGATTTTGGGGACAGGGGAATTGAAGTGCAGTACTTC.